This is a list of T cell receptor beta chains from one sample in a study of shared clonotypes between healthy human individuals. Some clones are missing from TCRdb's copy, which holds only in-frame ones; the method was immunoSEQ multiplex PCR. The table lists approximately 1.5 million clones, 98% of them singletons. Sequencing used naive CD4+ T cells sorted from blood. The receptor set was obtained from a man younger than 45 in good health. The CDR3 runs from the conserved cysteine through the conserved F or W. The D gene is left open where the match is weak. Rows give clone size only sometimes, using once, few, many, or a class for an expanded clone.

clone_size: NA; j_call: TRBJ2-7; v_call: TRBV7-2; d_call: TRBD2; cdr3_aa: CASSLSPREGRYEQYF; cdr3_nt: TGTGCCAGCAGCTTATCCCCACGGGAGGGCCGGTACGAGCAGTACTTC
clone_size: NA; j_call: TRBJ2-1; v_call: TRBV5-1; d_call: TRBD1; cdr3_aa: CASSLIQTGGYNEQFF; cdr3_nt: TGCGCCAGCAGCTTAATTCAGACAGGGGGGTACAATGAGCAGTTCTTC
clone_size: NA; j_call: TRBJ2-7; v_call: TRBV4-3; d_call: TRBD2; cdr3_aa: CASSSLLADPYEQYF; cdr3_nt: TGCGCCAGCAGCAGTCTGCTAGCGGACCCCTACGAGCAGTACTTC
clone_size: NA; j_call: TRBJ2-1; v_call: TRBV19; d_call: TRBD2; cdr3_aa: CASSMAGQGLAGGLYNEQFF; cdr3_nt: TGTGCCAGTAGTATGGCGGGACAGGGACTAGCGGGAGGGCTTTACAATGAGCAGTTCTTC
clone_size: NA; j_call: TRBJ1-4; v_call: TRBV18; d_call: TRBD1; cdr3_aa: CASSQPRGTSTNEKLFF; cdr3_nt: TGTGCCAGCTCACAACCCAGGGGGACCTCCACTAATGAAAAACTGTTTTTT
clone_size: NA; j_call: TRBJ1-3; v_call: TRBV29-1; d_call: NA; cdr3_aa: CSVRTAGNTIYF; cdr3_nt: TGCAGCGTTAGGACTGCTGGAAACACCATATATTTT
clone_size: NA; j_call: TRBJ1-3; v_call: TRBV28; d_call: NA; cdr3_aa: CASLEQRYSGNTIYF; cdr3_nt: TGTGCCAGCCTCGAACAAAGGTACTCTGGAAACACCATATATTTT
clone_size: NA; j_call: TRBJ2-7; v_call: TRBV27; d_call: NA; cdr3_aa: CASSIYRDYYEQYF; cdr3_nt: TGTGCCAGCAGTATCTACCGGGATTACTACGAGCAGTACTTC
clone_size: NA; j_call: TRBJ1-5; v_call: TRBV9; d_call: NA; cdr3_aa: CASSVEGYGQPQHF; cdr3_nt: TGTGCCAGCAGCGTAGAAGGGTACGGCCAGCCCCAGCATTTT
clone_size: once; j_call: TRBJ1-2; v_call: TRBV6-4; d_call: TRBD1; cdr3_aa: CASSAGGAVLFYGYTF; cdr3_nt: TGTGCCAGCAGTGCAGGGGGCGCGGTACTATTCTATGGCTACACCTTC
clone_size: NA; j_call: TRBJ1-3; v_call: TRBV5-1; d_call: TRBD1; cdr3_aa: CASSDRGQGNTIYF; cdr3_nt: TGCGCCAGCAGCGACAGGGGGCAAGGAAACACCATATATTTT
clone_size: NA; j_call: TRBJ2-1; v_call: TRBV28; d_call: NA; cdr3_aa: CASSLWFGGMDEQFF; cdr3_nt: TGTGCCAGCAGTTTATGGTTCGGCGGGATGGATGAGCAGTTCTTC
clone_size: NA; j_call: TRBJ2-5; v_call: TRBV5-1; d_call: NA; cdr3_aa: CASSLGQETQYF; cdr3_nt: TGCGCCAGCAGCTTGGGGCAAGAGACCCAGTACTTC
clone_size: NA; j_call: TRBJ1-2; v_call: TRBV6-5; d_call: TRBD1; cdr3_aa: CASSRDRVYGYTF; cdr3_nt: TGTGCCAGCAGTCGGGACAGGGTATATGGCTACACCTTC
clone_size: NA; j_call: TRBJ2-7; v_call: TRBV2; d_call: TRBD2; cdr3_aa: CASSPGTTYEQYF; cdr3_nt: TGTGCCAGCAGCCCCGGGACTACTTACGAGCAGTACTTC
clone_size: NA; j_call: TRBJ2-5; v_call: TRBV28; d_call: TRBD1; cdr3_aa: CASRDRGTETQYF; cdr3_nt: TGTGCCAGCAGGGACAGGGGAACAGAGACCCAGTACTTC
clone_size: few; j_call: TRBJ2-2; v_call: TRBV6-1; d_call: TRBD2; cdr3_aa: CASSDLAGAPTGELFF; cdr3_nt: TGTGCCAGCAGTGACCTAGCGGGAGCGCCCACCGGGGAGCTGTTTTTT